The 14 T cell receptor beta chains below were found in one sample sequenced in a study of blood T cell repertoires in COVID-19. Assay: immunoSEQ multiplex PCR; the TCRdb copy retains only in-frame clones and omits some. The sample shows 200,000 to 250,000 clones, around nine tenths of them seen only once. The sequenced material came from PBMCs or T cells enriched from blood (not recorded which). These receptors were obtained from a woman between 18 and 29 years old who had recovered from COVID-19.

This sequence joins TRBV11-2 and TRBJ2-1, with a weak D call TRBD2 (6 bases). Germline V CDR1 and CDR2: SGHAT, FQNNGV. Trimming removed 6 bases from V and 3 bases from J, with 18 bases in between. The CDR3 extends over 16 amino acids. The chain's CDR3 is CASRPAGNLLYNEQFF. The CDR3 DNA is TGTGCCAGCAGACCAGCGGGTAACTTACTCTACAATGAGCAGTTCTTC.

The chain links TRBV7-2 to TRBJ1-5; the match to TRBD1 covers 8 bases. The CDR3 contains 15 residues. With 5 bases clipped from V and 3 bases from J, the junction kept 6 bases outside the gene matches. Germline V gene lookup returns CDR1 SGHTA and CDR2 FQGNSA. The CDR3 coding sequence is TGTGCCAGCAGCGTAGACAGGGGAAACAATCAGCCCCAGCATTTT. Translating gives CASSVDRGNNQPQHF.

The rearrangement uses TRBV3-1 (or the pseudogene TRBV3-2) and TRBJ1-3; D is uncertain. With 3 bases removed from V and 0 bases from J, the gap between germline ends came to 15 bases. The germline gives CDR1 LGHDT, CDR2 YNNKEL (reference sequence). The CDR3 contains 17 residues. The CDR3 DNA is TGTGCCAGCAGCCAGGCAGCGGTCTCCCTCTCTGGAAACACCATATATTTT. Its protein is CASSQAAVSLSGNTIYF.

This rearrangement joins TRBV21-1 to TRBJ1-1; the table names TRBD1, a call not compared with the DNA. TRBV21-1 is listed as a pseudogene. The CDR3 has 19 residues. The CDR3 sequence: CASSKIEGTGGASGTEAFF. For the CDR3, the DNA is TGTGCCAGCAGCAAAATTGAGGGGACAGGGGGCGCGTCAGGGACTGAAGCTTTCTTT.

The chain recombines TRBV5-1 with TRBJ1-5, with 8 bases matching TRBD1. Per germline, CDR1 SGHRS and CDR2 YFSETQ. The CDR3 spans 14 residues. Unmatched junction bases numbered 6, after V lost 0 bases and J lost 10 bases. CDR3 region: CASSLEGQGNPQHF. The CDR3 DNA sequence: TGCGCCAGCAGCTTGGAAGGACAGGGAAATCCCCAGCATTTT.

The chain uses TRBV4-1 and TRBJ2-4; D gene ambiguous. The CDR3 covers 14 residues. Germline V CDR1 and CDR2: MGHRA, YSYEKL. V gave up 0 bases and J gave up 7 bases, with 10 bases separating them. The CDR3 region is CASSQEERSNIQYF. The CDR3 DNA sequence: TGCGCCAGCAGCCAAGAGGAGAGGTCGAACATTCAGTACTTC.

This chain's CDR3 is CASSLGRGEQFF. The CDR3 DNA reads as TGTGCCAGCAGCTTAGGGCGGGGGGAGCAGTTCTTC. V gene TRBV11-3 combines with J gene TRBJ2-1; 7 bases align to TRBD2. Germline CDR1 reads SGHNT; CDR2 reads YENEEA. The trim removed 1 base at V and 10 bases at J, leaving 1 base unmatched. The CDR3 consists of 12 residues.

The V and J genes are TRBV4-1 and TRBJ1-6; possibly TRBD1 for D (6 bases). CDR1 is MGHRA and CDR2 is YSYEKL in the germline V gene. CDR3 length: 15 amino acids. V dropped 3 bases and J dropped 10 bases, with 16 bases sitting between them. CDR3 sequence (DNA): TGCGCCAGCAGCCAGCTTGGGGGCAAGGCATCACCCCTCCACTTT. It is translated as CASSQLGGKASPLHF.

V gene TRBV5-8 combines with J gene TRBJ1-3, with D uncertain. The V end was cut by 4 bases, the J end by 2 bases, with 13 bases between. Germline V CDR1 and CDR2: SGHTS, YDEGEE. This CDR3 region has 15 residues. CDR3 residues: CASSAGGSTGNTIYF. CDR3 nucleotide sequence: TGTGCCAGCAGCGCAGGAGGTTCTACTGGAAACACCATATATTTT.

The J gene is TRBJ1-2, the V gene TRBV5-6; the D gene is possibly TRBD1 (5 bases). In germline, CDR1 is SGHDT, CDR2 YYEEEE. V was trimmed by 2 bases and J by 5 bases, leaving 16 bases between them. This CDR3 is 15 amino acids long. For the CDR3, the DNA is TGTGCCAGCAGCTTCGGTTCGGCAGGGTATTATGGCTACACCTTC. Protein sequence: CASSFGSAGYYGYTF. The full variable domain, with the rest looked up from reference TRBV5-6 and TRBJ1-2, is DAGVTQSPTHLIKTRGQQVTLRCSPKSGHDTVSWYQQALGQGPQFIFQYYEEEERQRGNFPDRFSGHQFPNYSSELNVNALLLGDSALYLCASSFGSAGYYGYTFGSGTRLTVV.

CDR3: CASRDTGELFF. Here the CDR3 DNA reads TGTGCCTCCAGGGACACCGGGGAGCTGTTTTTT. This chain uses TRBV11-3 with TRBJ2-2; D is possibly TRBD1 (5 bases). Germline-derived CDR1 and CDR2 are SGHNT and YENEEA. This CDR3 spans 11 amino acids. V was trimmed by 11 bases and J by 3 bases, leaving 7 bases between them. The whole variable domain, filled in from reference TRBV11-3 and TRBJ2-2, reads EAGVVQSPRYKIIEKKQPVAFWCNPISGHNTLYWYLQNLGQGPELLIRYENEEAVDDSQLPKDRFSAERLKGVDSTLKIQPAELGDSAVYLCASRDTGELFFGEGSRLTVL.

V usage is TRBV7-8 and J usage is TRBJ1-4, with a weak D call TRBD1 (5 bases). CDR1 SGHVS and CDR2 FQNEAQ come from the germline V gene. The CDR3 runs 16 residues. The V end was cut by 1 base, the J end by 0 bases, with 9 bases between. As DNA, the CDR3 is TGTGCCAGCAGCTTAGAAGGCAGGGCAACTAATGAAAAACTGTTTTTT. The encoded protein is CASSLEGRATNEKLFF.

This chain uses TRBV18 with TRBJ1-1; 8 positions match TRBD1. From germline, CDR1 is KGHSH and CDR2 LQKENI. The CDR3 consists of 15 residues. J lost 0 bases, V lost 6 bases, and 6 bases had no gene match. CDR3 sequence (DNA): TGTGCCAGCTCGCAGGGACAGGTGATGAACACTGAAGCTTTCTTT. It encodes CASSQGQVMNTEAFF.

The gene calls are TRBV15 and TRBJ1-5; tentatively, D is TRBD1 (5 bases). Trimming pared 1 base from V and 2 bases from J, leaving 12 bases between. Per germline, CDR1 LNHNV and CDR2 YYDKDF (reference sequence). The CDR3 contains 16 residues. The CDR3 region is CATSRARGNGNQPQHF. The CDR3 nucleotides are TGTGCCACCAGCAGAGCTCGGGGGAATGGCAATCAGCCCCAGCATTTT. The full variable domain, completed using reference TRBV15 and TRBJ1-5, is DAMVIQNPRYQVTQFGKPVTLSCSQTLNHNVMYWYQQKSSQAPKLLFHYYDKDFNNEADTPDNFQSRRPNTSFCFLDIRSPGLGDTAMYLCATSRARGNGNQPQHFGDGTRLSIL.